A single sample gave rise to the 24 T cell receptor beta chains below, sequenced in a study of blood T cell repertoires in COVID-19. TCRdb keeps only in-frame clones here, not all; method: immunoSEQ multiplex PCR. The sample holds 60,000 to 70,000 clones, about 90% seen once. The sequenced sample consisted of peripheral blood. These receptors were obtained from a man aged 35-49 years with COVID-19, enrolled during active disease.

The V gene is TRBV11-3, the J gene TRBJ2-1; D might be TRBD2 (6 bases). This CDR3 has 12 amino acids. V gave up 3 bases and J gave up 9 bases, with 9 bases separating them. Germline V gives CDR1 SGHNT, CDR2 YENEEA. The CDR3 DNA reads TGTGCCAGCAGCTTTGAGGGAGGTGAGCAGTTCTTC. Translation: CASSFEGGEQFF. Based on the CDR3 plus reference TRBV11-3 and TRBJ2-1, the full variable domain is EAGVVQSPRYKIIEKKQPVAFWCNPISGHNTLYWYLQNLGQGPELLIRYENEEAVDDSQLPKDRFSAERLKGVDSTLKIQPAELGDSAVYLCASSFEGGEQFFGPGTRLTVL.

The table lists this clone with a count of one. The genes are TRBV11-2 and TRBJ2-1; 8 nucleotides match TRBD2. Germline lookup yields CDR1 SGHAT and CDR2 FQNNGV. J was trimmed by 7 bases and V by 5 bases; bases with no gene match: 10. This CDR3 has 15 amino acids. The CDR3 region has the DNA TGTGCCAGCAGCCCCCTGGGCGGGGGGCTAAATGAGCAGTTCTTC. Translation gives CASSPLGGGLNEQFF.

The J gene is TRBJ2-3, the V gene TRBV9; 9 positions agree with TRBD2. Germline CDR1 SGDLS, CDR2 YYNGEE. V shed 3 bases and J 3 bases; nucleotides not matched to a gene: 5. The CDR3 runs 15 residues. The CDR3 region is CASSARRGGTDTQYF. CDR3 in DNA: TGTGCCAGCAGCGCGAGGCGGGGGGGTACAGATACGCAGTATTTT.

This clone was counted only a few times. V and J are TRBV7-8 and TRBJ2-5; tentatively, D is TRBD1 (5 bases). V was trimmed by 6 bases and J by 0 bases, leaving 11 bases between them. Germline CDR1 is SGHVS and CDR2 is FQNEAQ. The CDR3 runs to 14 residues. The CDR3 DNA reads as TGTGCCAGCAGAATACTCAGGGACCAAGAGACCCAGTACTTC. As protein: CASRILRDQETQYF.

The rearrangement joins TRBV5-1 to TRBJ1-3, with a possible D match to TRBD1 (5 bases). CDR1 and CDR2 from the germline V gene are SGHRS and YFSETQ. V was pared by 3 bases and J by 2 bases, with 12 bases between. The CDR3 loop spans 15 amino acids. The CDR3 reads CASSWTDSTGNTIYF. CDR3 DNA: TGCGCCAGCAGCTGGACCGACAGCACTGGAAACACCATATATTTT.

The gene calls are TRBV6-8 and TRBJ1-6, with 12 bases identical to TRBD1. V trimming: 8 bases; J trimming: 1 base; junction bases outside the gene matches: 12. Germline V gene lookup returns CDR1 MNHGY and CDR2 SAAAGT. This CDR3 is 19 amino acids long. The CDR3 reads CASRPGQGAYSSYNSPLHF. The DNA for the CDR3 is TGTGCCAGCCGTCCGGGACAGGGGGCTTATAGTTCCTATAATTCACCCCTCCACTTT.

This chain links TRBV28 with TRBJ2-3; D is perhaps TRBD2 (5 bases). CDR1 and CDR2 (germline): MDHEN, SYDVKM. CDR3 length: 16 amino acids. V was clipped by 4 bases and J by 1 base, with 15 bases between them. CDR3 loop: CASSSPEGRGTDTQYF. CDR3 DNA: TGTGCCAGCAGTTCCCCCGAGGGTCGCGGCACAGATACGCAGTATTTT. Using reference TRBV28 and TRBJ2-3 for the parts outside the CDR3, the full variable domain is DVKVTQSSRYLVKRTGEKVFLECVQDMDHENMFWYRQDPGLGLRLIYFSYDVKMKEKGDIPEGYSVSREKKERFSLILESASTNQTSMYLCASSSPEGRGTDTQYFGPGTRLTVL.

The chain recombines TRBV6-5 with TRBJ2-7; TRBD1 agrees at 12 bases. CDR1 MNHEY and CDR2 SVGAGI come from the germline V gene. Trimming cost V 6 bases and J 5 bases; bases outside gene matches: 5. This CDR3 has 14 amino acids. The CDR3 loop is CASRGTGGQDEQYF. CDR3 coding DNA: TGTGCCAGCAGAGGGACAGGGGGCCAGGACGAGCAGTACTTC.

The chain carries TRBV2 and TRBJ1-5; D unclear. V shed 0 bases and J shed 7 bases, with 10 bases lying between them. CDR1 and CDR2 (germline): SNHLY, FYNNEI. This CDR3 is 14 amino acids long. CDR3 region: CASSEAEERQPQHF. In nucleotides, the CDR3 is TGTGCCAGCAGTGAAGCAGAGGAGAGGCAGCCCCAGCATTTT. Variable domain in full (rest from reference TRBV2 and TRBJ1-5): EPEVTQTPSHQVTQMGQEVILRCVPISNHLYFYWYRQILGQKVEFLVSFYNNEISEKSEIFDDQFSVERPDGSNFTLKIRSTKLEDSAMYFCASSEAEERQPQHFGDGTRLSIL.

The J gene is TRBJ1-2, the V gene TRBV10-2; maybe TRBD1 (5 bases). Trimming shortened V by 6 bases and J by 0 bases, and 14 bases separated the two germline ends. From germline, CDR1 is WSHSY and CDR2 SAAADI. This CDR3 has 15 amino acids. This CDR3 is CASRGGTEANYGYTF. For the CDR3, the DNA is TGCGCCAGCAGGGGGGGGACGGAAGCTAACTATGGCTACACCTTC.

CDR3 sequence (DNA): TGTGCCACCAGCAGAGATCACGGCAGGGAAGAGACCCAGTACTTC. The encoded protein is CATSRDHGREETQYF. The chain recombines TRBV15 with TRBJ2-5, with D possibly being TRBD1 (5 bases). CDR3 length equals 15 residues. CDR1 is LNHNV, CDR2 YYDKDF, per germline (reference sequence). V was pared by 0 bases and J by 3 bases, with 11 bases between.

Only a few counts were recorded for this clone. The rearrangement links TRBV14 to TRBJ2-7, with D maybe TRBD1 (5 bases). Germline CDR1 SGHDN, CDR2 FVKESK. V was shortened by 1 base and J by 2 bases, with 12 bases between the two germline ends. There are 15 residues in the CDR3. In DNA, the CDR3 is TGTGCCAGCAGCCAAGTTCAGGGTGCCCCCTACGAGCAGTACTTC. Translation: CASSQVQGAPYEQYF.

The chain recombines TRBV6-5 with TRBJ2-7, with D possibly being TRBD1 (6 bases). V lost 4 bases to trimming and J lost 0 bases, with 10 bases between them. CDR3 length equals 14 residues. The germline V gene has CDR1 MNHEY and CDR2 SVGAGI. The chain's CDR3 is CASSSRGNSYEQYF. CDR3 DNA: TGTGCCAGCAGTTCCAGGGGAAACTCCTACGAGCAGTACTTC.

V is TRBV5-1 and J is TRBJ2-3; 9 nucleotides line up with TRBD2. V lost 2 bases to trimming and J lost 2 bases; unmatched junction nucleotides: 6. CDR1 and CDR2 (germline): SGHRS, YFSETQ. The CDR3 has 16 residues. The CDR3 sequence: CASSLAGGRFTDTQYF. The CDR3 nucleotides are TGCGCCAGCAGCTTAGCGGGGGGTCGTTTCACAGATACGCAGTATTTT.

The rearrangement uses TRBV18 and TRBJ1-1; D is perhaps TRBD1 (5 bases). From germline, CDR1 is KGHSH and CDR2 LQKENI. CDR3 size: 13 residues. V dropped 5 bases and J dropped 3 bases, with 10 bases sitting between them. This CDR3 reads CASSTGGDTEAFF. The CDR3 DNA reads TGTGCCAGCTCAACGGGAGGGGACACTGAAGCTTTCTTT. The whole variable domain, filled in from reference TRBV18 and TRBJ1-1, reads NAGVMQNPRHLVRRRGQEARLRCSPMKGHSHVYWYRQLPEEGLKFMVYLQKENIIDESGMPKERFSAEFPKEGPSILRIQQVVRGDSAAYFCASSTGGDTEAFFGQGTRLTVV.

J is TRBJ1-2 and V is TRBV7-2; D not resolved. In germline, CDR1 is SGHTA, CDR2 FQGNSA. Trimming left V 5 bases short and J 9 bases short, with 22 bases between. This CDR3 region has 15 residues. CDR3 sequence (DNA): TGTGCCAGCAGCCCCCGAAACCGGGAGACTAATCGCTACACCTTC. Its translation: CASSPRNRETNRYTF.

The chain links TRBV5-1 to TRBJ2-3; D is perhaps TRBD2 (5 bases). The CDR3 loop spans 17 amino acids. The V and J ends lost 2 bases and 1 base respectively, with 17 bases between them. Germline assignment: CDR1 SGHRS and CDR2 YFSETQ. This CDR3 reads CASSLDLMARGTDTQYF. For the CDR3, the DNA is TGCGCCAGCAGCTTAGATCTTATGGCGCGGGGCACAGATACGCAGTATTTT.

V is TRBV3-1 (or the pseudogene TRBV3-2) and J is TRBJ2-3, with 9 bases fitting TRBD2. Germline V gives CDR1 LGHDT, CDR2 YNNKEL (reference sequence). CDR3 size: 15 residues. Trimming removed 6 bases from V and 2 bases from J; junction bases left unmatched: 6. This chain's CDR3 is CASRGSGGFTDTQYF. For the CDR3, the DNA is TGTGCCAGCAGGGGGAGCGGGGGGTTCACAGATACGCAGTATTTT.

The CDR3 DNA follows: TGTGCCTGGAGCACGGGGTTTGGGGTTACTAGCACAGATACGCAGTATTTT. Translated, it gives CAWSTGFGVTSTDTQYF. The V gene is TRBV30, the J gene TRBJ2-3; TRBD2 might be the D (5 bases). V was cut by 3 bases and J by 0 bases, with 19 bases left in between. The CDR3 spans 17 residues. Germline V gives CDR1 GTSNPN, CDR2 SVGIG (reference sequence).

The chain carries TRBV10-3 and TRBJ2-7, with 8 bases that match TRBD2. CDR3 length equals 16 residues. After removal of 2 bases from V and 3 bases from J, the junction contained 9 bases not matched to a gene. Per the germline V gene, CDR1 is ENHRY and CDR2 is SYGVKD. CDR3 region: CAISEPKAGGFYEQYF. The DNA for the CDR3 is TGTGCCATCAGTGAGCCGAAGGCGGGGGGCTTCTACGAGCAGTACTTC.

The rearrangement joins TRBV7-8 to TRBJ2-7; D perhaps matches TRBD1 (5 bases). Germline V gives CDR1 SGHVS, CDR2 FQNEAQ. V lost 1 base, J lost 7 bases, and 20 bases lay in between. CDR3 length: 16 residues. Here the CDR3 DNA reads TGTGCCAGCAGCTTAGTAACAGGCCTAAATGTTTTAGAGCAGTACTTC. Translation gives CASSLVTGLNVLEQYF. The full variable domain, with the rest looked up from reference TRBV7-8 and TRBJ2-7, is GAGVSQSPRYKVAKRGQDVALRCDPISGHVSLFWYQQALGQGPEFLTYFQNEAQLDKSGLPSDRFFAERPEGSVSTLKIQRTQQEDSAVYLCASSLVTGLNVLEQYFGPGTRLTVT.

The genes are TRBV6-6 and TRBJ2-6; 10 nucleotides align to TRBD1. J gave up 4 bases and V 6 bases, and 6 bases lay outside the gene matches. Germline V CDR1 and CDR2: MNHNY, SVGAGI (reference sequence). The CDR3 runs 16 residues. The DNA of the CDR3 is TGTGCCAGCAGCTACAGACAGGGGGCCGGGGCCAACGTCCTGACTTTC. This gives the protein CASSYRQGAGANVLTF.

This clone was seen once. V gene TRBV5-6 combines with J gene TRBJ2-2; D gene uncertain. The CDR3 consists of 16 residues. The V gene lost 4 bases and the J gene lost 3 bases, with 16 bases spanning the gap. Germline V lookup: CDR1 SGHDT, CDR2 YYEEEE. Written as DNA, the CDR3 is TGTGCCAGCAGCCCCGTGGTATCAGTCGACACCGGGGAGCTGTTTTTT. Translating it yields CASSPVVSVDTGELFF.

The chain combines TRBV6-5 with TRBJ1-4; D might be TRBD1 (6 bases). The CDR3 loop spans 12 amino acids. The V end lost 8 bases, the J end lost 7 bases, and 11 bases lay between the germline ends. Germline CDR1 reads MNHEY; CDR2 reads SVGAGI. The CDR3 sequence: CASARDIEKLFF. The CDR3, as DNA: TGTGCCAGCGCCCGGGACATTGAAAAACTGTTTTTT.